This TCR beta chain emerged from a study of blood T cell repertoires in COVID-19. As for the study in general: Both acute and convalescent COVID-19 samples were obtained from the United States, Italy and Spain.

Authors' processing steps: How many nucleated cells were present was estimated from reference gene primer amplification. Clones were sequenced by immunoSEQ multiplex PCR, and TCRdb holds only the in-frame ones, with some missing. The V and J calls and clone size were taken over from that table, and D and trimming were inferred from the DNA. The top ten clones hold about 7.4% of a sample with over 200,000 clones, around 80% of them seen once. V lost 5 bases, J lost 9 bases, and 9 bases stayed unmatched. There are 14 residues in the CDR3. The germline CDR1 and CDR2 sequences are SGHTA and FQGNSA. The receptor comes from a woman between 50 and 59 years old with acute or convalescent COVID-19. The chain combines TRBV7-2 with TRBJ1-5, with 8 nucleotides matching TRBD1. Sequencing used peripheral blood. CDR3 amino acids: CASSQSGQVRPQHF. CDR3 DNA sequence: TGTGCCAGCAGCCAATCGGGACAGGTTCGGCCCCAGCATTTT.